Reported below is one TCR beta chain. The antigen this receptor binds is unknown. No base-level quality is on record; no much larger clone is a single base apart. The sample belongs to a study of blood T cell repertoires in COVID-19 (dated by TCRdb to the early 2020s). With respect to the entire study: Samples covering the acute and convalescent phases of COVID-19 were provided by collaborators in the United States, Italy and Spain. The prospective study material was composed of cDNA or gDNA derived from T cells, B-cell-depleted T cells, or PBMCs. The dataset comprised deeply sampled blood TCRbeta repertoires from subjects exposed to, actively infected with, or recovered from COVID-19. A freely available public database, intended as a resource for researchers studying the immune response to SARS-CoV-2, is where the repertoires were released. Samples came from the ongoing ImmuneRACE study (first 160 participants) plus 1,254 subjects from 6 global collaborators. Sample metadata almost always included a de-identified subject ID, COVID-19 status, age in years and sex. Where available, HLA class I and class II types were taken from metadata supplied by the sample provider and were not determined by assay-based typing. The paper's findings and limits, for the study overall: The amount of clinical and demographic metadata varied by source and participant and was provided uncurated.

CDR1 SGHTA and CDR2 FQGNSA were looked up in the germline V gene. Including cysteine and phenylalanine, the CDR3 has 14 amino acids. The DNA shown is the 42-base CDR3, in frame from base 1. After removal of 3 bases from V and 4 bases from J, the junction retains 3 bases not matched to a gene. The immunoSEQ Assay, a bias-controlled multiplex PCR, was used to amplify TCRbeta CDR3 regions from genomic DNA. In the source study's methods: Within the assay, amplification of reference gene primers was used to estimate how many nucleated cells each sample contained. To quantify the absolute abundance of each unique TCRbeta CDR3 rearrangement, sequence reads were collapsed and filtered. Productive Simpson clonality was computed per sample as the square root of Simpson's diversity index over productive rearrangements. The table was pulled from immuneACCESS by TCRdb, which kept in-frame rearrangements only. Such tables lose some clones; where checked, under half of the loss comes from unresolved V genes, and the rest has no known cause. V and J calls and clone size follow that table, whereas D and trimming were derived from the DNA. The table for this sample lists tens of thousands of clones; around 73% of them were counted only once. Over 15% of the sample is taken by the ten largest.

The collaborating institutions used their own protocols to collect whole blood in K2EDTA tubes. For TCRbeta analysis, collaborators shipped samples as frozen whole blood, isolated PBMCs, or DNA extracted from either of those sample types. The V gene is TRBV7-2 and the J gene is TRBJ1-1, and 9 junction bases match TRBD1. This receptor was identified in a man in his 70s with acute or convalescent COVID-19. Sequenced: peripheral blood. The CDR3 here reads CASSFTGGVTEAFF. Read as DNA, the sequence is TGTGCCAGCAGCTTTACAGGGGGCGTCACTGAAGCTTTCTTT. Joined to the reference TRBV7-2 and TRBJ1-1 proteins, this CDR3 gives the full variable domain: GAGVSQSPSNKVTEKGKDVELRCDPISGHTALYWYRQSLGQGLEFLIYFQGNSAPDKSGLPSDRFSAERTGGSVSTLTIQRTQQEDSAVYLCASSFTGGVTEAFFGQGTRLTVV.